This T cell receptor (beta chain) derives from a study of technical replicates of blood from a few donors. The CDR3 has 17 amino acids. Deletions cut 4 bases from V and 1 base from J, with 19 bases between. Germline CDR1 WNHNN, CDR2 SYGVQD (reference sequence). Only in-frame clones appear in the TCRdb table, and some are missing; sequencing was by immunoSEQ multiplex PCR. The table includes fewer than 90,000 clones, around 94% detected once. The clonotype was recovered from a human donor in good health. This chain joins TRBV10-1 and TRBJ1-1, with a tentative D call TRBD1 (5 bases). Sequencing was carried out using T cells isolated from PBMCs. The CDR3 loop is CASSALGPYGGNTEAFF. CDR3 DNA sequence: TGCGCCAGCAGTGCCTTGGGGCCTTATGGCGGGAACACTGAAGCTTTCTTT.